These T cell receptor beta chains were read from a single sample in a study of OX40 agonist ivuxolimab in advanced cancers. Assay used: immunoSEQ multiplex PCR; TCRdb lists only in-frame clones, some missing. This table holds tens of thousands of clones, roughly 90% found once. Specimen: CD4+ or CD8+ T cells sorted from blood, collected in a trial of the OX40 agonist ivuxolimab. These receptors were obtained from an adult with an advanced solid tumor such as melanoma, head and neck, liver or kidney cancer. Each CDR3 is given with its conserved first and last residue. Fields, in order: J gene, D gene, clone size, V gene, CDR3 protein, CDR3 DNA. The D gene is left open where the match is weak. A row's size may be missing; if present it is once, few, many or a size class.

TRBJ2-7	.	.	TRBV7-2	CASSSTPGGEQYF	TGTGCCAGCAGCTCGACCCCAGGAGGCGAGCAGTACTTC
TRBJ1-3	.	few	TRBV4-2	CASSPSRSGNTIYF	TGTGCCAGCAGCCCATCCAGGTCTGGAAACACCATATATTTT
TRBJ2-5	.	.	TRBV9	CASSRVGETQYF	TGTGCCAGCAGCAGGGTGGGGGAGACCCAGTACTTC
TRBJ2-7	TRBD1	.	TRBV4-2	CASSATTGAAVYEQYF	TGTGCCAGCAGCGCTACGACAGGGGCTGCAGTCTACGAGCAGTACTTC
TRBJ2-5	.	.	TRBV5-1	CASSPPGHTRTQETQYF	TGCGCCAGCAGCCCACCGGGACATACTAGGACACAAGAGACCCAGTACTTC
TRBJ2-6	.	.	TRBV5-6	CASTDMGSSGANVLTF	TGTGCCAGCACGGATATGGGCTCCTCTGGGGCCAACGTCCTGACTTTC
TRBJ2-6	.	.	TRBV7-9	CASSLEGGAGANVLTF	TGTGCCAGCAGCCTCGAGGGCGGAGCGGGGGCCAACGTCCTGACTTTC
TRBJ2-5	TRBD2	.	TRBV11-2	CASSLDRLAGSQETQYF	TGTGCCAGCAGCTTAGATCGGCTAGCGGGCTCCCAAGAGACCCAGTACTTC
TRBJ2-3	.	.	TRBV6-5	CASRRGDTQYF	TGTGCCAGCCGGAGGGGGGATACGCAGTATTTT
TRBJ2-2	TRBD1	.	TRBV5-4	CASSQDRGTGELFF	TGTGCCAGCAGCCAGGACAGGGGCACCGGGGAGCTGTTTTTT
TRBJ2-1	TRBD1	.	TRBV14	CASSRQGRIENEQFF	TGTGCCAGCAGCCGACAGGGACGTATAGAGAATGAGCAGTTCTTC
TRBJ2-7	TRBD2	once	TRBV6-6	CASIRLAEGDEQYF	TGTGCCAGCATAAGACTAGCGGAAGGAGACGAGCAGTACTTC
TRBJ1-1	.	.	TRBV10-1	CASSVGRNQKEAFF	TGCGCCAGCAGCGTGGGACGGAACCAAAAAGAGGCTTTCTTT
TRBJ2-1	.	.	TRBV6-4	CASSDFDGSANEQFF	TGTGCCAGCAGTGACTTTGATGGTAGCGCCAATGAGCAGTTCTTC
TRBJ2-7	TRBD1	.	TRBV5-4	CASSRFAGPGQGLLQGDF	TGTGCCAGCAGCCGATTTGCAGGTCCGGGACAGGGTTTGTTACAGGGGGACTTC
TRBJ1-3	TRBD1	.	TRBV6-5	CASSYDRGGNTIYF	TGTGCCAGCAGTTACGACAGGGGCGGAAACACCATATATTTT
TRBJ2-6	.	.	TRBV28	CASSLVKATGANVLTF	TGTGCCAGCAGTTTAGTAAAAGCGACTGGGGCCAACGTCCTGACTTTC